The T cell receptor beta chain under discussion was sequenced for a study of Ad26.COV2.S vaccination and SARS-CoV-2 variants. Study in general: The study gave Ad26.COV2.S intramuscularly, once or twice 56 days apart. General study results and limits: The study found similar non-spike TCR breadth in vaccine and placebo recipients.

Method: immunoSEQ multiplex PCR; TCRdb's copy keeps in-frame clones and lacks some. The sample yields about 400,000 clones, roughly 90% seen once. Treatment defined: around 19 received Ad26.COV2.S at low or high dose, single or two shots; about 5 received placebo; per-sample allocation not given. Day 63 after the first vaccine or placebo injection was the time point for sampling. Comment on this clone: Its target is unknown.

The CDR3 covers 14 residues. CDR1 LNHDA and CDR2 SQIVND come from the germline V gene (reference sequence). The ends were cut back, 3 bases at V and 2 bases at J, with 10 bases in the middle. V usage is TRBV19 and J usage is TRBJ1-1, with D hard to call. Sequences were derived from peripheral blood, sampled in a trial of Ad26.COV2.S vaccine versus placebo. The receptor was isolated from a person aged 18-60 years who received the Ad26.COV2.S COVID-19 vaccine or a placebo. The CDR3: CASSITIPNTEAFF. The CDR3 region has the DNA TGTGCCAGTAGTATTACGATACCCAACACTGAAGCTTTCTTT.